The next 2 T cell receptor beta chains were all read from a single sample in a study of CXCR3-negative and CXCR3-positive naive CD8 T cells. The study made its TRB cDNA libraries by 5' RACE, adding UMI labels. From its re-call of the 5' RACE reads, TCRdb lists each CDR3 protein once, without DNA. The table for this sample gives approximately 37,000 distinct CDR3 sequences. The sequenced sample consisted of memory CD8+ T cells from blood. These receptors all stem from a human donor in good health. Some clones in this sample may be carry-over from other donors' samples.

The chain carries TRBV4-1 and TRBJ1-2; the D call of TRBD1 rests on TCRdb alone, since no DNA is present to check it. This CDR3 comprises 15 residues. Per germline, CDR1 MGHRA and CDR2 YSYEKL. CDR3 loop: CASSQDEQGVYGYTF.

The J gene is TRBJ2-1, the V gene TRBV6-1; as DNA is missing, the TRBD1 call by TCRdb cannot be tested. This CDR3 has 15 residues. The germline V gene encodes CDR1 MNHNS and CDR2 SASEGT. This CDR3 is CASSPMTGEANEQFF.